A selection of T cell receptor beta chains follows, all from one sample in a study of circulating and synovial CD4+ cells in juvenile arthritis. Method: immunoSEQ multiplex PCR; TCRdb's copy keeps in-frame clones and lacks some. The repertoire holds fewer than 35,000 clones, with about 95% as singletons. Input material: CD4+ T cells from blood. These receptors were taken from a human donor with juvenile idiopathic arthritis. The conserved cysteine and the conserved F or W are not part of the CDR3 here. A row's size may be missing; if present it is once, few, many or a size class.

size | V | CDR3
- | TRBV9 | ASSVQGNTEAF
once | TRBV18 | ASSPGTGGQPQH
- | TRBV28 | ASRWTSAYEQY
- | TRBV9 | ASSVAGLPGNTIY
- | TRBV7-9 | ASSYPTNSYNEQF
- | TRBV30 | AWSRGNSPLH
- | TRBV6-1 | ASSEWATGELF
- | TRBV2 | ASTRGGQSNQPQH
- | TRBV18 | ASSRQGRYEQY
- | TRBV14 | ASSEDRGASYGYT
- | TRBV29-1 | SVDSDTQY
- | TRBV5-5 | ASNPVVSYNSPLH
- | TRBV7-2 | ASSLVLRGGANTQY
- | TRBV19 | ASSVSGVSYNEQF
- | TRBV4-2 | ASSQPSGGQDRMSTDTQY
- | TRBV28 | ASSLAIHSYEQY
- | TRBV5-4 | ASSRGDRRNTEAF
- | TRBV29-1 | SVTGGDEKLF
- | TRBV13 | ASSSGVFNTEAF
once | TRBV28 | ASRTGSYEQY
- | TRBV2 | ASSDQGINTEAF
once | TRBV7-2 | ASSSGQAPYGYT
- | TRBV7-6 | ASSLARMGTDYTGELF
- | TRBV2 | ASSEGLGGNYGYT
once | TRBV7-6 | ASSLLVAGARVKTGELF
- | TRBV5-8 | ASSPLKGSRGDGYT
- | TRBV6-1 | ASRSAAGGTDTQY
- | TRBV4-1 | ASSQSLFGSIDNEQF
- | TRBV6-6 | ASTRGTGLGTEAF
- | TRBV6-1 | ASTISTGTNGAF
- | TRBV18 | ASSPDAGSNTEAF
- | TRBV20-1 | SAANTGELF
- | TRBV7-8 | ASSLGGSRAGELF
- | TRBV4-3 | ASSLGLAGSGGLF
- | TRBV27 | ASSLSETPPGGNNEQF
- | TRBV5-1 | ASSSRDREIHGYT